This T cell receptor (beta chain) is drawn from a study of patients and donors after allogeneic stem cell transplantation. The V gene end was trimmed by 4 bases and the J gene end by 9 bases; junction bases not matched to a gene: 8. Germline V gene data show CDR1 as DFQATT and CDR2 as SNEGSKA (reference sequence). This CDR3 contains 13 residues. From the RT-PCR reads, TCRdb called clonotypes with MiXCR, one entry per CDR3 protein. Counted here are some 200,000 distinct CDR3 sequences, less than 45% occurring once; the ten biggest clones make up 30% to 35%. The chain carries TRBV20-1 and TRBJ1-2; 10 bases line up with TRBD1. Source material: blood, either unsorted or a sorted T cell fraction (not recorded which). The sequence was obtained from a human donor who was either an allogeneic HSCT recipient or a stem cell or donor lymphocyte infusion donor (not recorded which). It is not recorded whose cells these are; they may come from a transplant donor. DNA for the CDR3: TGCAGTGCTATTCACGACAGGGGGCTTAGCTACACCTTC. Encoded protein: CSAIHDRGLSYTF.